Here is one T cell receptor beta chain with its context. The CDR3 sequence is 13 residues long. Germline CDR1 reads MDHEN; CDR2 reads SYDVKM. The ends lost 8 bases at V and 7 bases at J; junction bases unmatched: 7. The entry originates in a study of blood T cell repertoires in COVID-19. Study as a whole: The origin of the acute and convalescent COVID-19 samples was the United States, Italy and Spain. PBMCs, B-cell-depleted T cells, or T cells provided the cDNA or gDNA that made up the material.

In the original processing: Cell counts per sample came from amplifying reference gene primers. Sequenced by immunoSEQ multiplex PCR; TCRdb stores in-frame clones only, minus some. The DNA was the basis for D and trimming; V, J and clone size are from that table. Counted here are 73,000 or so clones, about nine tenths occurring once; the ten biggest clones make up 7% to 8.5%. The receptor was derived from a man aged 25 to 40 with acute or convalescent COVID-19. The chain carries TRBV28 and TRBJ2-7; 11 positions match TRBD2. Sequenced input: peripheral blood. CDR3 nucleotides: TGTGCCAGCCGATTAGCGGGAGGGAGGGAGCAGTACTTC. It translates to CASRLAGGREQYF.